These 10 T cell receptor beta chains originate from one sample sequenced in a study of OX40 agonist ivuxolimab in advanced cancers. The library was prepared using the immunoSEQ multiplex PCR assay. TCRdb holds this immuneACCESS table with in-frame rearrangements only. Some clones are missing; in checked studies, unresolved V genes explain under half, and the rest has no known cause. The sample yields more than 75,000 clones; 80% to 90% were counted once. Of the sample, about 6% is held by the ten largest clones. Specimen: CD4+ or CD8+ T cells sorted from blood, collected in a trial of the OX40 agonist ivuxolimab. These receptors came from an adult with an advanced solid tumor such as melanoma, head and neck, liver or kidney cancer.

The table lists this clone with a count of one. The chain recombines TRBV6-1 with TRBJ1-2; D perhaps matches TRBD1 (5 bases). Germline CDR1 MNHNS, CDR2 SASEGT. The CDR3 spans 13 residues. V lost 10 bases and J 0 bases, leaving 12 bases between the germline ends. The CDR3 spells CATGLTTNYGYTF. Here the CDR3 DNA reads TGTGCCACGGGACTGACGACTAACTATGGCTACACCTTC.

The gene calls are TRBV9 and TRBJ2-3, with D tentatively TRBD2 (6 bases). Per germline, CDR1 SGDLS and CDR2 YYNGEE. This CDR3 has 17 residues. Between the trimmed V and J ends, which lost 4 bases and 2 bases, there was a span of 20 bases. The CDR3 loop reads CASSSSGSGAYTDTQYF. The DNA for the CDR3 is TGTGCCAGCAGCTCGAGCGGTAGCGGAGCATACACAGATACGCAGTATTTT.

The V call is TRBV18, the J call TRBJ2-7; TRBD2 aligns across 8 bases. The CDR3 has 14 residues. Germline lookup yields CDR1 KGHSH and CDR2 LQKENI. Trimming removed 3 bases from V and 1 base from J; junction bases left unmatched: 2. The CDR3 here is CASSPRGGSYEQYF. The DNA for the CDR3 is TGTGCCAGCTCACCTCGGGGGGGGTCCTACGAGCAGTACTTC.

This chain uses TRBV11-2 with TRBJ2-2; D is ambiguous. Trimming pared 5 bases from V and 0 bases from J, leaving 13 bases between. Germline CDR1 and CDR2: SGHAT and FQNNGV. This CDR3 spans 16 amino acids. The CDR3: CASSPYPGPNTGELFF. The DNA of the CDR3 is TGTGCCAGCAGCCCTTACCCCGGACCGAACACCGGGGAGCTGTTTTTT.

This clone has only a few counts. This sequence joins TRBV19 and TRBJ1-1; D gene uncertain. Per the germline V gene, CDR1 is LNHDA and CDR2 is SQIVND (reference sequence). This CDR3 is 14 amino acids long. V dropped 7 bases and J dropped 0 bases, with 12 bases sitting between them. This chain's CDR3 is CASTPRIMNTEAFF. For the CDR3, the DNA is TGTGCCAGTACCCCACGGATCATGAACACTGAAGCTTTCTTT.

The chain recombines TRBV27 with TRBJ1-4; D remains unclear. The CDR3 covers 16 residues. The V gene's germline CDR1 is MNHEY and CDR2 SMNVEV (reference sequence). The V end lost 4 bases, the J end lost 8 bases, and 20 bases lay between the germline ends. For the CDR3, the DNA is TGTGCCAGCAGTTCGTATCGTCGAGGGTTCGACGAAAAACTGTTTTTT. This codes for CASSSYRRGFDEKLFF.

Remarks on this clone: The germline gene is not matched at one end of the junction; a read error may be the cause. V is TRBV7-9 and J is TRBJ2-1, with unresolved D. This CDR3 has 15 amino acids. Germline V lookup: CDR1 SEHNR, CDR2 FQNEAQ (reference sequence). Here the CDR3 reads CASSDSGAVYNEQFF. For the CDR3, the DNA is TGCGCCAGCAGCGACTCAGGAGCAGTATACAATGAGCAGTTCTTC.

The rearrangement joins TRBV7-9 to TRBJ1-1; D is possibly TRBD1 (5 bases). The CDR3 totals 15 residues. Germline V gene data show CDR1 as SEHNR and CDR2 as FQNEAQ (reference sequence). V dropped 2 bases and J dropped 0 bases, with 10 bases sitting between them. The CDR3, as DNA: TGTGCCAGCAGCTTAATGGTGACAGTGAACACTGAAGCTTTCTTT. Translated: CASSLMVTVNTEAFF.

The chain has TRBV4-3 and TRBJ2-5; D might be TRBD2 (5 bases). The end of the DNA fits TRBJ2-7 better, so the J call may be wrong. The CDR3 covers 13 residues. Germline CDR1 and CDR2: LGHNA and YSLEER. CDR3 region: CASSQAGTYEQYF. The DNA for the CDR3 is TGCGCCAGCAGCCAAGCCGGGACCTACGAGCAGTACTTC.

This clone was seen once. The J gene is TRBJ2-2, the V gene TRBV27, with 11 bases matching TRBD1. This CDR3 has 15 residues. The V gene's germline CDR1 is MNHEY and CDR2 SMNVEV (reference sequence). V trimming: 6 bases; J trimming: 4 bases; junction bases outside the gene matches: 4. CDR3 nucleotides: TGTGCCAGCAGCCGGGACAGGGGGACCACCGGGGAGCTGTTTTTT. This gives the protein CASSRDRGTTGELFF.